This T cell receptor (beta chain) is from a study of T cell clonality in common variable immunodeficiency. Produced via immunoSEQ multiplex PCR; TCRdb's table is partial and in-frame only. Recorded here are about 26,000 clones, none singletons. General study results and limits: TCRbeta clonality was increased in CVID versus healthy controls. Fewer deletions and N-nucleotide insertions were reportedly seen in common variable immunodeficiency TCR beta sequences.

Most patients and controls had Caucasian heritage. Blood came from CVID subjects not ill and not taking immunomodulatory or immunosuppressive medication. The germline V gene encodes CDR1 KGHSH and CDR2 LQKENI. The CDR3 totals 16 residues. V lost 3 bases and J lost 5, with 16 bases in between. This clone was seen at least ten times. No antigen is known for it. The read terminates 3 residues before the CDR3 end, so the remaining end is supplied by the germline J gene. V is TRBV18 and J is TRBJ2-2; D possibly uses TRBD1 or TRBD2 (7 bases each). This clonotype was obtained from a human donor with common variable immunodeficiency. The sample taken for sequencing was peripheral blood mononuclear cells. The CDR3: CASSPNRQGGTGELFF. Partial CDR3 DNA: TGTGCCAGCTCACCTAACCGACAGGGAGGGACCGGGGAG.